The TCR beta chain under discussion was sequenced for a study of T-cell reconstitution after alpha-beta-depleted transplantation in children. The study, taken as a whole, reports: Newly produced T cells mostly provided counts and TCRbeta diversity after one year, as hyperexpanded clones declined.

A library of TCRbeta sequences, prepared with unique molecular identifiers, was generated. TCRdb recomputed calls from the PCR reads with MiXCR, one row per CDR3 protein. This sample has about 200,000 distinct CDR3 sequences, with approximately 6.3% found just once. The V gene end was trimmed by 10 bases and the J gene end by 4 bases; junction bases not matched to a gene: 16. The V gene's germline CDR1 is ENHRY and CDR2 SYGVKD. The CDR3 length is 16 residues. This clonotype came up many times. Antigen: not known. The source material was PBMCs, sampled before TCRalphabeta/CD19-depleted stem cell transplant. This TCR derives from a boy younger than 10 with acute lymphoblastic leukemia, due to receive a stem cell transplant. The V call is TRBV10-3, the J call TRBJ2-1, with 7 bases that match TRBD2. CDR3 amino acids: CATQFSGTTKYNEQFF. CDR3 nucleotides: TGTGCCACCCAGTTCTCGGGGACTACAAAATACAATGAGCAGTTCTTC.